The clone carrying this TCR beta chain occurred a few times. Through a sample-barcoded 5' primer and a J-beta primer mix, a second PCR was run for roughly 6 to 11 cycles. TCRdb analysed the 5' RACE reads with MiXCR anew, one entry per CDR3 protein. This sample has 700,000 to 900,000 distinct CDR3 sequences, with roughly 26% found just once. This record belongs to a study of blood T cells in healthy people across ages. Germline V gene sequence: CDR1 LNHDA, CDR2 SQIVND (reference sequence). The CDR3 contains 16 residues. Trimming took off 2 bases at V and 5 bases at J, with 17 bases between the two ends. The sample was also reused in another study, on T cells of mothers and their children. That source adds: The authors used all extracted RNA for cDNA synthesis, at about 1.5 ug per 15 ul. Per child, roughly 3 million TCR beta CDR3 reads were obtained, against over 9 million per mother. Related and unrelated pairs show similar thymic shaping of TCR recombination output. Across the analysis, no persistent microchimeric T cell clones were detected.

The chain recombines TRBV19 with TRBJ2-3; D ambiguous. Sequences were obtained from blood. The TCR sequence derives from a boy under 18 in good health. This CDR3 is CASSIIHGDRKDTQYF. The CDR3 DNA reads TGTGCCAGTAGTATAATACACGGCGATCGAAAAGATACGCAGTATTTT.